This note documents a single T cell receptor beta chain sequence. What it binds is not known. The data belong to a study of CD8+CD57+ T cells in acquired aplastic anemia. Study summary: The mean DNA yield obtained from sorted CD4+ and CD8+ cells came to 3 to 4 ug. Read counts for CD4+ cells (from healthy donors) averaged around 10 million. Findings and caveats of the study: Patients and controls were found to share twenty-nine CD8+ CDR3 sequences.

The germline CDR1 and CDR2 sequences are MGHDK and SYGVNS. V was cut by 3 bases and J by 7 bases, with 7 bases left in between. The length of the CDR3 is 13 residues. Genomic DNA provided the template from which TCR beta VDJ and CDR3 profiles were obtained. MiXCR was run by TCRdb on the reads, yielding one entry per CDR3 protein. This sample has about 220,000 distinct CDR3 sequences, with around 32% found just once. The rearrangement links TRBV25-1 to TRBJ1-6; no clear D gene. Sequencing input: sorted CD4+, CD8+, or CD8+CD57+ T cells (not recorded which) from PBMCs. The receptor was isolated from a human donor in good health, serving as a control. The CDR3 loop reads CASSEIGNSPLHF. The CDR3 nucleotides read TGTGCCAGCAGTGAGATCGGAAATTCACCCCTCCACTTT.